Shown below are 8 T cell receptor beta chains from a single sample sequenced in a study of T cells in lung cancer brain metastases (dated by TCRdb to about 2018). Libraries were built with the immunoSEQ multiplex PCR assay. This immuneACCESS table, as held by TCRdb, lists in-frame sequences with V and J called but not all clones. Of the missing ones, under half trace to an unresolved V gene in checked studies; the others have no known cause. Here the sample has around 5,600 clones; around four fifths occur a single time. Of the sample, about 6.2% is held by the ten largest clones. The source material was tumor tissue from a brain metastasis. According to the study, the label for this sample's cell subset or site signals: paired resected brain metastasis. The source of these receptors is a man aged 45 to 65 with non-small cell lung cancer that had spread to the brain.

The CDR3 nucleotides are TGCGCCAGCACTACAACCCGCATTAACAATGAGCAGTTCTTC. Its translation: CASTTTRINNEQFF. The chain is built from TRBV10-2 and TRBJ2-1; D gene unclear. There are 14 residues in the CDR3. The V end was cut by 7 bases, the J end by 5 bases, with 15 bases between. Germline CDR1 reads WSHSY; CDR2 reads SAAADI.

The chain recombines TRBV5-5 with TRBJ1-2, with D perhaps matching TRBD1 (6 bases). The germline CDR1 and CDR2 sequences are SGHKS and YYEKEE (reference sequence). The CDR3 has 11 residues. Trimming cost V 4 bases and J 13 bases, with 14 bases left between them. The CDR3 DNA reads as TGTGCCAGCAGCGATTACAGGGTATTCACCTTC. Protein product: CASSDYRVFTF. Full variable domain (remainder filled in from reference TRBV5-5 and TRBJ1-2): DAGVTQSPTHLIKTRGQQVTLRCSPISGHKSVSWYQQVLGQGPQFIFQYYEKEERGRGNFPDRFSARQFPNYSSELNVNALLLGDSALYLCASSDYRVFTFGSGTRLTVV.

The chain combines TRBV23-1 with TRBJ2-7; 11 positions match TRBD1. TRBV23-1 is an ORF; its function is uncertain. V was clipped by 4 bases and J by 4 bases; unmatched bases: 9. The CDR3 loop spans 16 amino acids. CDR3 coding DNA: TGCGCCAGCAGTCTCCCGGGGGGACAGGGGGAATACGAGCAGTACTTC. Translating gives CASSLPGGQGEYEQYF.

The rearrangement uses TRBV27 and TRBJ1-2, with D possibly being TRBD1 (6 bases). The V and J ends lost 7 bases and 6 bases respectively, with 21 bases between them. The CDR3 totals 15 residues. Germline assignment: CDR1 MNHEY and CDR2 SMNVEV (reference sequence). As DNA, the CDR3 is TGTGCCAGCACTCGAAAGCGGGGGGCCGGGGATGGCTACACCTTC. Translation: CASTRKRGAGDGYTF.

The rearrangement uses TRBV18 and TRBJ1-2; TRBD1 agrees at 8 bases. Per germline, CDR1 KGHSH and CDR2 LQKENI. V dropped 3 bases and J dropped 6; count of bases not matched to a gene: 9. The length of the CDR3 is 15 residues. CDR3 in amino acids: CASSPSDRANDGYTF. The CDR3 nucleotides read TGTGCCAGCTCACCCTCGGACAGGGCAAATGATGGCTACACCTTC. Variable domain in full (rest from reference TRBV18 and TRBJ1-2): NAGVMQNPRHLVRRRGQEARLRCSPMKGHSHVYWYRQLPEEGLKFMVYLQKENIIDESGMPKERFSAEFPKEGPSILRIQQVVRGDSAAYFCASSPSDRANDGYTFGSGTRLTVV.

This clone was detected only once. The CDR3 region is CASSEGEVTEAFF. As DNA, the CDR3 is TGTGCCAGCAGTGAAGGGGAAGTCACTGAAGCTTTCTTT. This chain uses TRBV2 with TRBJ1-1; D is ambiguous. The germline CDR1 and CDR2 sequences are SNHLY and FYNNEI. The V and J ends lost 1 base and 4 bases respectively, with 7 bases between them. There are 13 residues in the CDR3.

The chain couples TRBV6-5 to TRBJ1-6; 9 bases line up with TRBD1. J gave up 9 bases and V 8 bases, and 2 bases lay outside the gene matches. The CDR3 length is 12 residues. CDR1 is MNHEY and CDR2 is SVGAGI in the germline V gene. The CDR3, as DNA: TGTGCCAGCGGGACAGGGTCTTCACCCCTCCACTTT. It yields the protein CASGTGSSPLHF.

V is TRBV4-1 and J is TRBJ2-2; 7 bases match TRBD1. V lost 1 base, J lost 5 bases, and 10 bases stayed unmatched. The V gene's germline CDR1 is MGHRA and CDR2 YSYEKL. The length of the CDR3 is 17 residues. The CDR3 nucleotides are TGCGCCAGCAGCCAAGTGAGGGGCCAGGGGGAAACCGGGGAGCTGTTTTTT. Protein: CASSQVRGQGETGELFF.